The next 24 T cell receptor beta chains were all read from a single sample in a study of response to subunit inactivated influenza vaccine. TCRdb re-derived calls from the RT-PCR reads in MiXCR, one entry per CDR3 protein. The sample yields more than 400,000 distinct CDR3 sequences, approximately 9.9% seen once. The sample consisted of PBMCs from blood, taken about 40 days after vaccination. The receptors were gathered from a middle-aged man who received an inactivated influenza vaccine.

The chain has TRBV24-1 and TRBJ2-5; 12 bases are shared with TRBD1. The CDR3 is made up of 21 amino acids. Per the germline V gene, CDR1 is KGHDR and CDR2 is SFDVKD. After removal of 9 bases from V and 0 bases from J, the junction contained 22 bases not matched to a gene. The DNA for the CDR3 is TGTGCCACCTTTTATTTTAAGTGGGGACAGGGGGCGGACGAATACCAAGAGACCCAGTACTTC. Its translation: CATFYFKWGQGADEYQETQYF.

The rearrangement uses TRBV4-3 and TRBJ2-6; TRBD1 might be the D (6 bases). Germline CDR1 and CDR2: LGHNA and YSLEER. There are 18 residues in the CDR3. Trimming left V 1 base short and J 1 base short, with 14 bases between. The CDR3 DNA reads as TGCGCCAGCAGCCAAGGTGCGCAGGGGCTTTCTGGGGCCAACGTCCTGACTTTC. Its translation: CASSQGAQGLSGANVLTF.

This clonotype was recorded a few times. The V gene is TRBV7-6, the J gene TRBJ1-1; possibly TRBD1 for D (5 bases). V lost 0 bases and J 1 base, leaving 9 bases between the germline ends. The germline CDR1 and CDR2 sequences are SGHVS and FNYEAQ. The CDR3 is 15 residues long. CDR3 nucleotides: TGTGCCAGCAGCTTAGCGGCAGGGCCGAACACTGAAGCTTTCTTT. Translating gives CASSLAAGPNTEAFF.

V is TRBV11-2 and J is TRBJ2-1; either TRBD1 or TRBD2 may fit D (5 bases each). V gave up 3 bases and J gave up 7 bases, with 10 bases separating them. This CDR3 region has 13 residues. Germline lookup yields CDR1 SGHAT and CDR2 FQNNGV. The CDR3 DNA reads TGTGCCAGCAGCTTGGGGGTCGTTAATGAGCAGTTCTTC. It codes for CASSLGVVNEQFF.

Ten or more counts support this clonotype. V usage is TRBV12-3 or TRBV12-4 and J usage is TRBJ2-3; 7 bases match TRBD2. This CDR3 comprises 15 residues. V shed 3 bases, J shed 2 bases, and the junction held 5 bases outside the gene matches. The CDR3 loop reads CASSLGRGYTDTQYF. The DNA of the CDR3 is TGTGCCAGCAGTTTGGGGCGGGGGTACACAGATACGCAGTATTTT.

This clonotype has a count of ten or more. This chain uses TRBV7-6 with TRBJ2-1, with 9 bases aligning to TRBD2. V was clipped by 5 bases and J by 1 base; unmatched bases: 15. Germline values: CDR1 SGHVS, CDR2 FNYEAQ. The CDR3 runs to 19 residues. CDR3 DNA sequence: TGTGCCAGCAGCCAAAAAGGCGGCGGGAGGGCCTTGTCCTACAATGAGCAGTTCTTC. Amino acids: CASSQKGGGRALSYNEQFF.

Concerning this clonotype itself: This may come from a read error, since a much larger clone is one base off. The J gene is TRBJ1-5, the V gene TRBV4-1; D not resolved. The CDR3 is 13 residues long. The V end lost 0 bases, the J end lost 5 bases, and 5 bases lay between the germline ends. Germline V lookup: CDR1 MGHRA, CDR2 YSYEKL. The CDR3 reads CASSQEWDQPQHF. In nucleotides, the CDR3 is TGCGCCAGCAGCCAAGAGTGGGATCAGCCCCAGCATTTT.

The rearrangement joins TRBV11-3 to TRBJ2-5, with D unresolved. Trimming removed 1 base from V and 2 bases from J, with 17 bases in between. Germline loops: CDR1 SGHNT, CDR2 YENEEA. The CDR3 sequence is 17 residues long. Written as DNA, the CDR3 is TGTGCCAGCAGCTTAGGACCCTATATAGGGATACAAGAGACCCAGTACTTC. It codes for CASSLGPYIGIQETQYF.

This clonotype came up a few times. The J gene is TRBJ2-5, the V gene TRBV6-1, with D maybe TRBD2 (5 bases). V gave up 6 bases and J gave up 0 bases, with 11 bases separating them. The CDR3 loop spans 14 amino acids. CDR1 MNHNS and CDR2 SASEGT come from the germline V gene. The CDR3 region has the DNA TGTGCCAGCAGCAGGACTTGGTACCAAGAGACCCAGTACTTC. Its translation: CASSRTWYQETQYF.

The chain carries TRBV5-1 and TRBJ2-2; D call uncertain. Germline V gene lookup returns CDR1 SGHRS and CDR2 YFSETQ. The V end lost 4 bases, the J end lost 4 bases, and 11 bases lay between the germline ends. The CDR3 is made up of 14 amino acids. CDR3 in DNA: TGCGCCAGCAGCGCCGCCCAGCTCACCGGGGAGCTGTTTTTT. Translating it yields CASSAAQLTGELFF.

This clonotype has at least ten counts. The V and J genes are TRBV7-2 and TRBJ2-7, with D possibly TRBD1 on 6 matching bases. The CDR3 is 17 residues long. CDR1 SGHTA and CDR2 FQGNSA come from the germline V gene. Deletions cut 0 bases from V and 0 bases from J, with 15 bases between. The CDR3 DNA reads as TGTGCCAGCAGCTTAGCGGGAACAGGGCCAAGCTCCTACGAGCAGTACTTC. The encoded protein is CASSLAGTGPSSYEQYF.

Concerning this clonotype itself: This CDR3 fails to terminate in the conserved phenylalanine or tryptophan, so it likely reflects a read error. The DNA is left out, because the CDR3 cannot be placed on it with certainty; the CDR3 is given as TCRdb lists it. The rearrangement uses TRBV5-4 and TRBJ2-1; TRBD2 reflects the table's D call only, with no check against the DNA. Germline-derived CDR1 and CDR2 are SGHNT and YYREEE (reference sequence). The CDR3 sequence runs 14 residues, both termini included. CDR3 region: CASSLGVAAPLGFV.

This clonotype was observed a few times. The CDR3 region is CASRAGTATGELFF. For the CDR3, the DNA is TGCGCCAGCAGAGCCGGGACAGCCACCGGGGAGCTGTTTTTT. The V gene is TRBV5-1, the J gene TRBJ2-2, with 7 positions matching TRBD1. J was trimmed by 4 bases and V by 5 bases; bases with no gene match: 5. Germline V lookup: CDR1 SGHRS, CDR2 YFSETQ. The CDR3 is 14 residues long.

The chain uses TRBV20-1 and TRBJ1-3, with D unresolved. The V end was cut by 1 base, the J end by 3 bases, with 10 bases between. This CDR3 contains 14 residues. Germline V gives CDR1 DFQATT, CDR2 SNEGSKA (reference sequence). The CDR3, as DNA: TGCAGTGCTAGAGGCACAATAGGTGGAAACACCATATATTTT. Translation gives CSARGTIGGNTIYF.

This clonotype was seen a handful of times. The J gene is TRBJ2-7, the V gene TRBV12-3 or TRBV12-4, with TRBD2 identical over 11 bases. The CDR3 sequence is 15 residues long. The V segment lost 7 bases and the J segment 2 bases; nucleotides outside the gene matches: 7. In nucleotides, the CDR3 is TGTGCCAGCACCAAGCTAGCGGGGGGAGCCTACGAGCAGTACTTC. Its protein product is CASTKLAGGAYEQYF.

The gene calls are TRBV12-3 or TRBV12-4 and TRBJ2-3; D is perhaps TRBD2 (6 bases). There are 14 residues in the CDR3. The ends were cut back, 6 bases at V and 2 bases at J, with 12 bases in the middle. Here the CDR3 reads CASRPAGYTDTQYF. DNA for the CDR3: TGTGCCAGCAGGCCGGCGGGGTACACAGATACGCAGTATTTT.

V gene TRBV7-2 combines with J gene TRBJ2-7; 12 positions agree with TRBD2. Trimming cost V 5 bases and J 6 bases; bases outside gene matches: 5. The CDR3 is made up of 14 amino acids. Germline assignment: CDR1 SGHTA and CDR2 FQGNSA. DNA of the CDR3: TGTGCCAGCAGCGAAACTAGCGGGAGGTTCGAGCAGTACTTC. Protein: CASSETSGRFEQYF.

The CDR3 reads CASSLYSNSYNEQFF. CDR3 coding DNA: TGTGCCAGCAGCTTATATTCAAACAGCTACAATGAGCAGTTCTTC. This chain joins TRBV11-1 and TRBJ2-1; no reliable D call. Trimming removed 2 bases at V and 3 bases at J, with 11 bases between. Germline V gene data show CDR1 as SGHAT and CDR2 as FQDESV (reference sequence). The CDR3 runs 15 residues.

This clonotype was detected only a few times. The V call is TRBV6-2 or TRBV6-3, the J call TRBJ2-1, with D tentatively TRBD2 (5 bases). Trimming removed 6 bases at V and 12 bases at J, with 12 bases between. Germline CDR1 and CDR2: MNHEY and SVGEGT. The CDR3 length is 11 residues. This chain's CDR3 is CASSLGEWQFF. The CDR3 bases are TGTGCCAGCAGCCTTGGGGAGTGGCAGTTCTTC.

This clonotype was observed many times. The chain employs TRBV6-5 and TRBJ1-2; D might be TRBD1 (5 bases). The CDR3 is 13 residues long. V lost 2 bases and J lost 6, with 10 bases in between. CDR1 is MNHEY and CDR2 is SVGAGI in the germline V gene. CDR3 loop: CASSYVRTNGYTF. In DNA, the CDR3 is TGTGCCAGCAGTTACGTTCGGACAAATGGCTACACCTTC.

The chain is built from TRBV20-1 and TRBJ2-5; 9 nucleotides align to TRBD2. J gave up 4 bases and V 0 bases, and 6 bases lay outside the gene matches. Germline CDR1 DFQATT, CDR2 SNEGSKA (reference sequence). This CDR3 has 15 amino acids. The CDR3 spells CSARDPREGGETQYF. The CDR3, as DNA: TGCAGTGCTAGAGATCCGCGGGAGGGCGGAGAGACCCAGTACTTC.

A few counts support this clonotype. This chain links TRBV20-1 with TRBJ2-7; possible D gene TRBD1, 5 bases. The CDR3 has 14 residues. Trimming pared 0 bases from V and 4 bases from J, leaving 13 bases between. Germline values: CDR1 DFQATT, CDR2 SNEGSKA (reference sequence). CDR3 amino acids: CSARDFGRAYEQYF. The CDR3 DNA is TGCAGTGCTAGAGATTTCGGCAGGGCATACGAGCAGTACTTC.

The rearrangement links TRBV29-1 to TRBJ1-1, with D hard to call. Trimming removed 4 bases from V and 0 bases from J, with 6 bases in between. This CDR3 is 12 amino acids long. Germline V CDR1 and CDR2: SQVTM, ANQGSEA. CDR3: CSVAELNTEAFF. The CDR3 nucleotides read TGCAGCGTTGCGGAGCTGAACACTGAAGCTTTCTTT.

This clonotype was detected only a few times. The chain carries TRBV2 and TRBJ2-1; 7 bases map to TRBD1. CDR1 SNHLY and CDR2 FYNNEI come from the germline V gene. V gave up 7 bases and J gave up 0 bases; unmatched junction bases: 9. The CDR3 runs 16 residues. In DNA, the CDR3 is TGTGCCAGCAACCCACAGGGGAAGGCCTCCTACAATGAGCAGTTCTTC. It specifies CASNPQGKASYNEQFF.